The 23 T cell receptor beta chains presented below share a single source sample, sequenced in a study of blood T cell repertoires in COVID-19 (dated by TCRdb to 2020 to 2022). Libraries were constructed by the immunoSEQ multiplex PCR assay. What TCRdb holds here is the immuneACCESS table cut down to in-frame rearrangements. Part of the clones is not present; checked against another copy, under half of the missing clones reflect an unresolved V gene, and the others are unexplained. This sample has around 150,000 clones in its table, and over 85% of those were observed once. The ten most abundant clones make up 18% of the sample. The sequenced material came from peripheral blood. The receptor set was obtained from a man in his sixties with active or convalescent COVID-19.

The CDR3 is CASSLAGTGQETQYF. The CDR3, as DNA: TGCGCCAGCAGCTTGGCCGGGACAGGTCAAGAGACCCAGTACTTC. J is TRBJ2-5 and V is TRBV5-1, with 8 positions matching TRBD1. The CDR3 runs 15 residues. Germline CDR1 and CDR2: SGHRS and YFSETQ. V trimming: 0 bases; J trimming: 2 bases; junction bases outside the gene matches: 3.

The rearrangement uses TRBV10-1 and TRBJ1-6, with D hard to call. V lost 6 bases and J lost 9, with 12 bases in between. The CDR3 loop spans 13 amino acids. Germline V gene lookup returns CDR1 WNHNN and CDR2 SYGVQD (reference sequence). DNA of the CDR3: TGCGCCAGCAGAGGAGAAGGCATTTCACCCCTCCACTTT. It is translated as CASRGEGISPLHF.

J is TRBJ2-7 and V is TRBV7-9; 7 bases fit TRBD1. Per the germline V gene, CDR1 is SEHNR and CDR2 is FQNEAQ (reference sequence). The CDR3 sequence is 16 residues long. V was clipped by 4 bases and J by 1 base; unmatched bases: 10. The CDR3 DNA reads TGTGCCAGCAGCTCCCTTATAAAGGGGGCATCCTACGAGCAGTACTTC. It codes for CASSSLIKGASYEQYF.

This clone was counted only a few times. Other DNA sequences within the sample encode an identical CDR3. The CDR3 sequence is CASSPAYEQYF. The CDR3 coding sequence is TGTGCCAGCAGCCCCGCCTACGAGCAGTACTTC. The chain has TRBV7-2 and TRBJ2-7, with D uncertain. V was clipped by 5 bases and J by 2 bases, with 4 bases between them. CDR3 length equals 11 residues. Germline V gene data show CDR1 as SGHTA and CDR2 as FQGNSA.

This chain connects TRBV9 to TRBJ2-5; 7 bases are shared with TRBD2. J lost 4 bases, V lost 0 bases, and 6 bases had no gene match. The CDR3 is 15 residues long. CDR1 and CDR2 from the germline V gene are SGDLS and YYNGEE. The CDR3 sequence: CASSVGEGLGETQYF. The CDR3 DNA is TGTGCCAGCAGCGTAGGGGAGGGTCTTGGAGAGACCCAGTACTTC.

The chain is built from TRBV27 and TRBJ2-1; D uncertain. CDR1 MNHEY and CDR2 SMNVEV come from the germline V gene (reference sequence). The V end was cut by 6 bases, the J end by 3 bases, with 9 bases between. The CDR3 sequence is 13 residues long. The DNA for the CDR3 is TGTGCCAGCAGCCTCACATACTACAATGAGCAGTTCTTC. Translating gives CASSLTYYNEQFF.

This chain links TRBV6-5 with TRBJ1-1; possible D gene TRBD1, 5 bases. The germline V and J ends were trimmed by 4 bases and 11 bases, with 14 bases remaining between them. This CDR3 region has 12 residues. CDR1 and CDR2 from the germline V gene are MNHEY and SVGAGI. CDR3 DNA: TGTGCCAGCAGTTTTTTGGGAGGGGACGCTTTCTTT. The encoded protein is CASSFLGGDAFF.

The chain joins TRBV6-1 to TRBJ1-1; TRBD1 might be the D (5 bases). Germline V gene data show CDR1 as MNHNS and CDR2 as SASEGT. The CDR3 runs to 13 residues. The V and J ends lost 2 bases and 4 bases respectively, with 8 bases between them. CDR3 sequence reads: CASSEQGFTEAFF. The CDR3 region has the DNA TGTGCCAGCAGTGAACAGGGTTTCACTGAAGCTTTCTTT.

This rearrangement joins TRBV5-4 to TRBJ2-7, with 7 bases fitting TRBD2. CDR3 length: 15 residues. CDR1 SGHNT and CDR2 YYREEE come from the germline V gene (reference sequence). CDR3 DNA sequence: TGTGAGCCTGGGGGGGTTTGGAAAAGGACCTACGAGCAGTACTTC. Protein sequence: CEPGGVWKRTYEQYF.

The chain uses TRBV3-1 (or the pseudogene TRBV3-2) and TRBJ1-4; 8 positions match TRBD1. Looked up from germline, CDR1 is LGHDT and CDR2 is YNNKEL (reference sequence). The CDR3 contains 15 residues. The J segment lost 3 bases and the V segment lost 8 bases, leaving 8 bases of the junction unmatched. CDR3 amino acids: CASGGQGQANEKLFF. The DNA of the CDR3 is TGTGCCAGCGGTGGGCAGGGACAGGCTAATGAAAAACTGTTTTTT.

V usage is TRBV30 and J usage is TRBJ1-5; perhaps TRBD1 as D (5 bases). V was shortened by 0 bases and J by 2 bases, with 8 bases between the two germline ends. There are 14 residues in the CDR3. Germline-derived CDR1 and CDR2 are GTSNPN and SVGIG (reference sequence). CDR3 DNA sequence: TGTGCCTGGAGTGTTGGAGGGGGCAATCAGCCCCAGCATTTT. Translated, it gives CAWSVGGGNQPQHF.

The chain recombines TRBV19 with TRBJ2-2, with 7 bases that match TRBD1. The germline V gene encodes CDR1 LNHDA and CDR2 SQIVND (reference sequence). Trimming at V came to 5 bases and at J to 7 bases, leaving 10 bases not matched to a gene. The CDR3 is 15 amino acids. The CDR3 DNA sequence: TGTGCCAGTAGTGGGGTGACAGGGAAAGTCGGGGAGCTGTTTTTT. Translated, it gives CASSGVTGKVGELFF. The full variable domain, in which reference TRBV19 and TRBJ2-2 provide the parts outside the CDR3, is DGGITQSPKYLFRKEGQNVTLSCEQNLNHDAMYWYRQDPGQGLRLIYYSQIVNDFQKGDIAEGYSVSREKKESFPLTVTSAQKNPTAFYLCASSGVTGKVGELFFGEGSRLTVL.

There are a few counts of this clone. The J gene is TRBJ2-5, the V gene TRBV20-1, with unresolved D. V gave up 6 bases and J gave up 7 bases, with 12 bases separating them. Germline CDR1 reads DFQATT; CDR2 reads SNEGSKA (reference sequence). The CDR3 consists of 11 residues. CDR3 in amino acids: CSAQKRGTQYF. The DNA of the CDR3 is TGCAGTGCACAAAAGCGTGGGACCCAGTACTTC.

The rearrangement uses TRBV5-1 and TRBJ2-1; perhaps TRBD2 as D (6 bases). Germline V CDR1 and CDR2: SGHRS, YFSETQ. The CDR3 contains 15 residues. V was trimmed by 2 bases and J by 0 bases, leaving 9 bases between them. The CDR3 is CASSLGGSSYNEQFF. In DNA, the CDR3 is TGCGCCAGCAGCTTAGGAGGGAGCTCCTACAATGAGCAGTTCTTC.

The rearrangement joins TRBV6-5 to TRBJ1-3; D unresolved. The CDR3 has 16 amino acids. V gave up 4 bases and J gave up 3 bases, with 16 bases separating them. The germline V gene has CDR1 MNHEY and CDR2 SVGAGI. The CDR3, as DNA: TGTGCCAGCAGTTCCTCGGGAGTTGGACGTGGAAACACCATATATTTT. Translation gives CASSSSGVGRGNTIYF.

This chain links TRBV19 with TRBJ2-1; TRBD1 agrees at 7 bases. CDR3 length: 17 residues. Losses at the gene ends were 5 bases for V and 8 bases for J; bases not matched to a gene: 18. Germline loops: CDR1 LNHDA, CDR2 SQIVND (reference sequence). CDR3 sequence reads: CASSFPRLRQGMDEQFF. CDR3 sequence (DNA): TGTGCCAGTAGTTTCCCTCGACTCAGACAGGGAATGGATGAGCAGTTCTTC.

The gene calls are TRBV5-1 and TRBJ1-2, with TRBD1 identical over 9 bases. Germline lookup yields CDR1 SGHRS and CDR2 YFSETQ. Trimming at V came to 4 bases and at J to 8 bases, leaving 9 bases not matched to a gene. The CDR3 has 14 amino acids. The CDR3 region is CASSPGGQGEGYTF. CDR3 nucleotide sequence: TGCGCCAGCAGCCCAGGGGGACAGGGTGAAGGCTACACCTTC.

The CDR3 DNA reads as TGTGCCACCAGCAGAGATTTAGCGGGAGTAACAGATACGCAGTATTTT. Translated: CATSRDLAGVTDTQYF. The chain employs TRBV15 and TRBJ2-3; 9 bases are shared with TRBD2. The CDR3 length is 16 residues. Germline V gives CDR1 LNHNV, CDR2 YYDKDF (reference sequence). J was trimmed by 3 bases and V by 0 bases; bases with no gene match: 4.

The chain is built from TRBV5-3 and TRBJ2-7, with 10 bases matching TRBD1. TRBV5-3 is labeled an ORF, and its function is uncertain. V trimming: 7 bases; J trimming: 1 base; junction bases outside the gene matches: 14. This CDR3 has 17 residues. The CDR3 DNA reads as TGTGCCAGAGGATCCGGGACAGGGGACCACTGGTCCTACGAGCAGTACTTC. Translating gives CARGSGTGDHWSYEQYF.

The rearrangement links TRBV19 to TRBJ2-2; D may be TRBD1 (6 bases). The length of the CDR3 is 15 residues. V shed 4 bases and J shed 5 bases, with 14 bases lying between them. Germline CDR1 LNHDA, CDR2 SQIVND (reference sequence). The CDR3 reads CASSTGDKRTGELFF. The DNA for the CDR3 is TGTGCCAGTAGTACAGGGGACAAACGAACCGGGGAGCTGTTTTTT.

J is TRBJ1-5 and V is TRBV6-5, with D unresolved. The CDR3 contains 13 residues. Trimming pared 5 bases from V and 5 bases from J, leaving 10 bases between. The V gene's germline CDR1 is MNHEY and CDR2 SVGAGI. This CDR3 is CASSTAGDQPQHF. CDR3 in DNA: TGTGCCAGCAGTACTGCGGGAGATCAGCCCCAGCATTTT.

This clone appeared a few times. The CDR3 DNA follows: TGTGCCAGCAGCTGGGGACAGGGGGCTACAGATACGCAGTATTTT. Protein sequence: CASSWGQGATDTQYF. The rearrangement uses TRBV5-4 and TRBJ2-3; 12 bases are shared with TRBD1. The germline gives CDR1 SGHNT, CDR2 YYREEE (reference sequence). The CDR3 extends over 15 amino acids. Trimming took 3 bases from V and 3 from J; bases not matched to a gene: 2.

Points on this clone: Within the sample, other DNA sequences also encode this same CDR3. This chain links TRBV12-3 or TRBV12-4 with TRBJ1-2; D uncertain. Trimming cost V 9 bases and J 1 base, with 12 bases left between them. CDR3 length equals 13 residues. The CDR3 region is CASSSSRNYGYTF. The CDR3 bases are TGTGCCAGTAGCTCCTCTCGTAACTATGGCTACACCTTC.